This TCR beta chain was retrieved from a study of blood T cell repertoires in COVID-19 (TCRdb year 2020). Describing the broader study: The collaborator samples originated in the United States, Italy and Spain and spanned the acute and convalescent phases of COVID-19. Deeply sampled blood TCRbeta repertoires from subjects exposed to, actively infected with, or recovered from COVID-19 were included in the dataset. The prospective study material was composed of cDNA or gDNA derived from T cells, B-cell-depleted T cells, or PBMCs. Where available, HLA class I and class II types were obtained from metadata supplied by the sample provider rather than from assay-based typing. The repertoires were released in a freely available public database meant as a resource for research on the immune response to SARS-CoV-2. Samples came from the ongoing ImmuneRACE study (first 160 participants) plus 1,254 subjects from 6 global collaborators. Nearly every sample came with metadata listing a de-identified subject ID, COVID-19 status, age in years and sex.

The full study reports these points: Clinical and demographic metadata were provided uncurated, with the amount varying by source and participant.

A word on this clone: Its antigen target is currently unknown. No much larger clonotype is one base removed from it; base qualities were not supplied.

V ends up 0 bases short and J 6 bases short, with an unmatched junction base count of 14. Spanning cysteine to phenylalanine, the CDR3 consists of 18 amino acids. The retained sequence is limited to the CDR3, 54 bases, with the frame set at the first base. According to the germline V gene, CDR1 reads MRHNA and CDR2 reads SNTAGT. TCRbeta CDR3 regions were amplified from genomic DNA by means of the immunoSEQ Assay, a bias-controlled multiplex PCR. The authors' analysis ran thus. Within the assay, amplification of reference gene primers was used to estimate how many nucleated cells each sample contained. Sequence reads were collapsed and filtered to measure the absolute abundance of every unique TCRbeta CDR3 rearrangement. For each sample, productive Simpson clonality was calculated as the square root of Simpson's diversity index over productive rearrangements. Not all clones reach the TCRdb copy of this immuneACCESS table, which keeps in-frame sequences only. Checked studies attribute under half of the gap to unresolved V genes and leave the rest unexplained. V and J calls plus clone size are reproduced from that table; the DNA served to infer D and trimming. This sample is represented by 200,000 to 250,000 clones; about 90% of them were singletons. About 2.5% of the sample is in the top ten clones.

Whole blood was collected in K2EDTA tubes by collaborating institutions according to the institutions' own protocols. For TCRbeta analysis, collaborator samples were shipped as frozen whole blood, as isolated PBMCs, or as DNA extracted from either sample type. Sequences were obtained from peripheral blood. The chain employs TRBV6-4 and TRBJ2-3, with 8 bases matching TRBD2. The receptor was derived from a woman in her fifties or sixties with acute or convalescent COVID-19. The DNA sequence is TGTGCCAGCAGTGACTCCCCGGGGGGGTTCGGCACAGGGGATACGCAGTATTTT. Its product reads: CASSDSPGGFGTGDTQYF.